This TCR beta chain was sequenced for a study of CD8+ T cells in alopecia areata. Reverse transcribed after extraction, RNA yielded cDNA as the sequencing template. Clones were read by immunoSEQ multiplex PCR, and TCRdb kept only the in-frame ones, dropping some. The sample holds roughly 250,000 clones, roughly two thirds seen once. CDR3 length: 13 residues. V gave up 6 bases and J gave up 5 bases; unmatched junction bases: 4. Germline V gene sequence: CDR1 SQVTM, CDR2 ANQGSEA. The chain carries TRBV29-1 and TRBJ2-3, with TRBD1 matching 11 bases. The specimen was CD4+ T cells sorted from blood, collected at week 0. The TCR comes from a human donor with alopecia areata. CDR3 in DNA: TGCAGCGTCCACGGGACAGGGGGAGATACGCAGTATTTT. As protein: CSVHGTGGDTQYF.